Below, 6 T cell receptor beta chains from the same sample are listed, as sequenced in a study of T cells expressing NK-cell markers. Using the 5' RACE reads, TCRdb records one entry per CDR3 protein without DNA. In all, the sample yields more than 90,000 distinct CDR3 sequences. Sequencing was performed on blood T cells: a sorted CD56 or NKG2C T cell subset, CD4+ or CD8+ T cells, or bulk PBMC T cells (not recorded which). The receptor source for this set is a woman aged 18-70 years in good health.

The gene calls are TRBV6-5 and TRBJ2-3; TCRdb's D call of TRBD2 is untestable without DNA. The length of the CDR3 is 18 residues. Germline V gene sequence: CDR1 MNHEY, CDR2 SVGAGI. CDR3: CASSFLSIAEGNTDTQYF.

This chain links TRBV6-1 with TRBJ2-5; TCRdb's D gene call, TRBD1, goes unchecked for lack of DNA. Germline assignment: CDR1 MNHNS and CDR2 SASEGT. The CDR3 is 15 residues long. CDR3: CASTTTGGLQETQYF.

The V call is TRBV19, the J call TRBJ2-4. This CDR3 region has 14 residues. In germline, CDR1 is LNHDA, CDR2 SQIVND (reference sequence). CDR3 sequence: CASSFRQDENIQYF.

The chain employs TRBV14 and TRBJ2-4; TCRdb's D call, TRBD1, is unchecked because there is no DNA. There are 15 residues in the CDR3. CDR1 and CDR2 from the germline V gene are SGHDN and FVKESK. The CDR3 spells CASSPGQLAKNIQYF.

The chain carries TRBV27 and TRBJ2-6. Germline V gives CDR1 MNHEY, CDR2 SMNVEV (reference sequence). This CDR3 is built from 18 residues. The CDR3 here is CASSLSSVYSSGANVLTF.

V gene TRBV4-2 combines with J gene TRBJ2-7; TCRdb's assignment of TRBD2 cannot be checked, as there is no DNA. The CDR3 consists of 16 residues. CDR1 and CDR2 from the germline V gene are LGHNA and YNFKEQ. The CDR3 reads CASSQAGRAEPYEQYF.